The T cell receptor beta chain under discussion was sequenced for a study of cytomegalovirus exposure and HLA in healthy donors. Both 60 Vbeta primers and 13 Jbeta primers went into the PCR. Repertoires were generated with immunoSEQ multiplex PCR, while TCRdb's copy carries only in-frame clones and drops some. There are some 39,000 clones in the sample, with around 3.1% held by the top ten. This CDR3 region has 16 residues. The V gene end was trimmed by 0 bases and the J gene end by 3 bases; junction bases not matched to a gene: 5. From germline, CDR1 is SGDLS and CDR2 YYNGEE. This receptor was taken from a young woman in good health and CMV-seropositive. V gene TRBV9 combines with J gene TRBJ2-3, with 9 bases lining up with TRBD2. The sample consisted of PBMCs. CDR3 protein: CASSVGTSGGTDTQYF. As DNA, the CDR3 is TGTGCCAGCAGCGTAGGTACCAGCGGGGGGACAGATACGCAGTATTTT.